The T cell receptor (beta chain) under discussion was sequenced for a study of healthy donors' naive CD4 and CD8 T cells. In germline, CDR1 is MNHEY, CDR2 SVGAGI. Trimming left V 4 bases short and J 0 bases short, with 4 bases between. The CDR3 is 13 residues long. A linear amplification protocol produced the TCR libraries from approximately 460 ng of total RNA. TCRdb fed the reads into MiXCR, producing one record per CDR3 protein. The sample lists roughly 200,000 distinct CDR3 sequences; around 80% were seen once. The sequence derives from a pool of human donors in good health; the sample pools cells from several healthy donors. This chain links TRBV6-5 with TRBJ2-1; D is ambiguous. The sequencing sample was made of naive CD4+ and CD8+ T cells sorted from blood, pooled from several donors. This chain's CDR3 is CASSSSSYNEQFF. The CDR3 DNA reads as TGTGCCAGCAGTTCGAGCTCCTACAATGAGCAGTTCTTC.